Presented here are 8 T cell receptor beta chains from one specimen sequenced in a study of tumor-infiltrating lymphocytes in primary liver carcinoma (dated by TCRdb to about 2017). Instrument used: Illumina HiSeq 2500. TCRbeta-specific cDNA was reverse-transcribed from roughly 500 ng total RNA using a constant-region primer and ProtoScript II reverse transcriptase. The TCRbeta libraries were prepared through three rounds of nested multiplex PCR following a slightly modified ARM-PCR procedure. Each of the first two PCR rounds ran for around 10 cycles using multiplex TRBV1-TRBV30 forward primers together with a Cbeta reverse primer. TCRdb itself trimmed the public reads at Q25 with fastp, ran MiXCR and retained productive beta chains. One record per CDR3 amino acid sequence lists the most common genes and DNA. Within this sample are some 320,000 distinct CDR3 sequences, with approximately 60% of them counted one time only. The ten largest make up more than 8.5% of the sample.

Blood RNA was extracted from unsorted whole blood using TRIzol reagent, and germline DNA was obtained with the DNeasy Blood & Tissue kit. The sequenced sample consisted of peripheral blood. The receptors come from a man aged 40-49 years with primary liver carcinoma and hepatitis B virus infection.

As regards this clonotype: An end of the junction differs from the germline gene, which may be a read error. This chain uses TRBV5-4 with TRBJ2-3; a possible D gene is TRBD2 (5 bases). This CDR3 has 14 residues. Per germline, CDR1 SGHNT and CDR2 YYREEE (reference sequence). The CDR3 DNA sequence: TGTGCCATCAGCTTGTCGGGGTCGGCAGATACGCAGTATTTT. Protein: CAISLSGSADTQYF.

The chain links TRBV24-1 to TRBJ2-7; D perhaps matches TRBD2 (6 bases). The CDR3 covers 12 residues. The V gene lost 6 bases and the J gene lost 5 bases, with 10 bases spanning the gap. Germline loops: CDR1 KGHDR, CDR2 SFDVKD. CDR3 nucleotides: TGTGCCACCAGTTTAGGAGGGGACGAGCAGTACTTC. Translated: CATSLGGDEQYF.

The chain joins TRBV6-2 or TRBV6-3 to TRBJ1-4; D might be TRBD1 (5 bases). V dropped 2 bases and J dropped 13 bases, with 14 bases sitting between them. CDR3 size: 13 residues. Germline CDR1 reads MNHEY; CDR2 reads SVGEGT. The DNA for the CDR3 is TGTGCCAGCAGTTACACCAGGGATGGAACACTGTTTTTT. This encodes CASSYTRDGTLFF.

J is TRBJ1-1 and V is TRBV7-9, with unresolved D. The CDR3 consists of 14 residues. Germline V CDR1 and CDR2: SEHNR, FQNEAQ (reference sequence). Between the trimmed V and J ends, which lost 4 bases and 10 bases, there was a span of 19 bases. CDR3: CASSSQTPAFGAFF. CDR3 in DNA: TGTGCCAGCAGCTCACAGACACCCGCATTTGGAGCTTTCTTT.

With respect to this clonotype: Just one base apart from a much larger clone, this may be a read error. The chain links TRBV6-1 to TRBJ1-1; TRBD1 matches 7 bases. Germline V lookup: CDR1 MNHNS, CDR2 SASEGT. CDR3 length equals 11 residues. V lost 10 bases, J lost 11 bases, and 10 bases stayed unmatched. The CDR3 DNA follows: TGTGCCACCAGGACAGGCCGGAGGGCTTTCTTT. Protein product: CATRTGRRAFF.

Worth noting for this clonotype: A single base separates this from a much larger clone, so it may be a read error. The chain is built from TRBV29-1 and TRBJ2-7; perhaps TRBD1 as D (5 bases). V was clipped by 6 bases and J by 2 bases, with 11 bases between them. This CDR3 has 12 residues. Germline V gives CDR1 SQVTM, CDR2 ANQGSEA. The DNA of the CDR3 is TGCAGCGTGATAGACAGTGCCTACGAGCAGTACTTC. Its translation: CSVIDSAYEQYF.

In this sample, this clonotype turned up once. With a much larger clone just one base away, this may be a read error. This chain connects TRBV6-5 to TRBJ2-5; TRBD2 is a possible D gene (5 bases). CDR1 MNHEY and CDR2 SVGAGI come from the germline V gene. The CDR3 has 12 residues. V was pared by 8 bases and J by 8 bases, with 15 bases between. The CDR3 spells CASGLPRITQYF. The CDR3 bases are TGTGCCAGCGGACTCCCCAGGATTACCCAGTACTTC.

V and J are TRBV12-3 or TRBV12-4 and TRBJ2-7; D unclear. V was shortened by 3 bases and J by 2 bases, with 11 bases between the two germline ends. This CDR3 spans 14 amino acids. CDR3 sequence reads: CASSFGHQTYEQYF. CDR3 bases: TGTGCCAGCAGTTTCGGGCACCAAACCTACGAGCAGTACTTC.